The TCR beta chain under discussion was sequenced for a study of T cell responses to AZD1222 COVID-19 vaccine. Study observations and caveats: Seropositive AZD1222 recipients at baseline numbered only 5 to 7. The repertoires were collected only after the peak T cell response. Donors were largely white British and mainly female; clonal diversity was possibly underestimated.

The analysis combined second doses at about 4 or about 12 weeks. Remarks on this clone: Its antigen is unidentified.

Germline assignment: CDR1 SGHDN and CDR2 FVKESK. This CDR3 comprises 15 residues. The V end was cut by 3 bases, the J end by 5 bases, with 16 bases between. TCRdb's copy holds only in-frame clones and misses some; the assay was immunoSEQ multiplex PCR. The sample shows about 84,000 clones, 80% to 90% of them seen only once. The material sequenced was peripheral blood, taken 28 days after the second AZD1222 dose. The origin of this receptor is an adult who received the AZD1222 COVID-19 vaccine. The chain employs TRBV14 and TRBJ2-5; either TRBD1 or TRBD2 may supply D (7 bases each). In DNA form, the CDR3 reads TGTGCCAGCAGCCACCGACAGGGAGGGAGGGAGACCCAGTACTTC. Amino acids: CASSHRQGGRETQYF. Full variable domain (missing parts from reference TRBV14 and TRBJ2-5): EAGVTQFPSHSVIEKGQTVTLRCDPISGHDNLYWYRRVMGKEIKFLLHFVKESKQDESGMPNNRFLAERTGGTYSTLKVQPAELEDSGVYFCASSHRQGGRETQYFGPGTRLLVL.